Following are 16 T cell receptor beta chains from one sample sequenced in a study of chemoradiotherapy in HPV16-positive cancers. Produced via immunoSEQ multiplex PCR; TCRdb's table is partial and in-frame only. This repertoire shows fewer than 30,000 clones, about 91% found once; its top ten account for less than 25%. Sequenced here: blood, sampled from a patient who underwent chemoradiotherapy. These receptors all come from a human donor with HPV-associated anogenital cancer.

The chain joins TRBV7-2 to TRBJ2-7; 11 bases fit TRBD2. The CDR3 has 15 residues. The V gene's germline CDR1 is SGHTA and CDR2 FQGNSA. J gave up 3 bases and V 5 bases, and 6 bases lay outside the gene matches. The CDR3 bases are TGTGCCAGCAGCCTCACCGGGACTAGCGGCTACGAGCAGTACTTC. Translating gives CASSLTGTSGYEQYF. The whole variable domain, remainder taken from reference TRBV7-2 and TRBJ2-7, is GAGVSQSPSNKVTEKGKDVELRCDPISGHTALYWYRQSLGQGLEFLIYFQGNSAPDKSGLPSDRFSAERTGGSVSTLTIQRTQQEDSAVYLCASSLTGTSGYEQYFGPGTRLTVT.

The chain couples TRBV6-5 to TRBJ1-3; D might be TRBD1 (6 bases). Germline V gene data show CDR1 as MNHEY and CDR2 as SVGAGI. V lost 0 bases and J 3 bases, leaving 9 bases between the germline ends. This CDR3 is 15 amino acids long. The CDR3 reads CASSYSKQGGNTIYF. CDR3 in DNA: TGTGCCAGCAGTTACTCGAAACAGGGTGGAAACACCATATATTTT.

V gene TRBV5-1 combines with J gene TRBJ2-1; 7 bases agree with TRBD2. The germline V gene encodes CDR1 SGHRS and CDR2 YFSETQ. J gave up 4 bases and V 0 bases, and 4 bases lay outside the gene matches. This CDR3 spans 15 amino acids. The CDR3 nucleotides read TGCGCCAGCAGCTTGGAGGCTAGCGGTTACAATGAGCAGTTCTTC. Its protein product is CASSLEASGYNEQFF.

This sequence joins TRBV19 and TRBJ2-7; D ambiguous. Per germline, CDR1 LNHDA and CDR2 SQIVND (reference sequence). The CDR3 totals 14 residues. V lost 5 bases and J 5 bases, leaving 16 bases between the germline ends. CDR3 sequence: CASSDLQSKNEQYF. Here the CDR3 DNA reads TGTGCCAGTAGTGACCTCCAGAGTAAGAACGAGCAGTACTTC.

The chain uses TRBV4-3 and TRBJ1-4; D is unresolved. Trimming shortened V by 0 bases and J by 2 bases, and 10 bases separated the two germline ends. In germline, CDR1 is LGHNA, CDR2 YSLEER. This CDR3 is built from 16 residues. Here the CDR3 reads CASSQDLVGTNEKLFF. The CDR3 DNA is TGCGCCAGCAGCCAAGATTTGGTGGGGACTAATGAAAAACTGTTTTTT.

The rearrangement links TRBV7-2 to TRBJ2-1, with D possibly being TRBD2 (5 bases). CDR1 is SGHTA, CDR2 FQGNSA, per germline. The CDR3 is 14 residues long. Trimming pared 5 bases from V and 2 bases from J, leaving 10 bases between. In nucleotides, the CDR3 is TGTGCCAGCAGCCCACGAGGGACCTACAATGAGCAGTTCTTC. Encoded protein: CASSPRGTYNEQFF.

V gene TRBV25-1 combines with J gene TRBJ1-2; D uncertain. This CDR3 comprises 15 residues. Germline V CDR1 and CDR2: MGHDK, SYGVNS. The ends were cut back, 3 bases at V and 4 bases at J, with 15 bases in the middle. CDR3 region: CASSENSADFYGYTF. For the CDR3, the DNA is TGTGCCAGCAGTGAGAATTCCGCAGACTTCTATGGCTACACCTTC.

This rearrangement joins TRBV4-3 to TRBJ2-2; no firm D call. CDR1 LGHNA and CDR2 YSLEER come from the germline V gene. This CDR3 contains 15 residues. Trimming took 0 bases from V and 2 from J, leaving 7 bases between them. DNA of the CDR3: TGCGCCAGCAGCCAAGATCTCGGCAACACCGGGGAGCTGTTTTTT. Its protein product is CASSQDLGNTGELFF.

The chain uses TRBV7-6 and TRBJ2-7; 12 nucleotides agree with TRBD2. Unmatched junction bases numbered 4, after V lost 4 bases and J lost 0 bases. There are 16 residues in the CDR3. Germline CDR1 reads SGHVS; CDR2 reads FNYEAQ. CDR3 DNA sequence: TGTGCCAGCAGCTCAGGGACTAGCGGGCTCTCCTACGAGCAGTACTTC. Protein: CASSSGTSGLSYEQYF.

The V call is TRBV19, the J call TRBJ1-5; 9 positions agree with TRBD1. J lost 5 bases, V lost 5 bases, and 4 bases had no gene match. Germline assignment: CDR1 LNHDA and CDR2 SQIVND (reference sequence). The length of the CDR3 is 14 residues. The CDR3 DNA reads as TGTGCCAGTAGTTGGGGACAGGGAGATCAGCCCCAGCATTTT. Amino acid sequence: CASSWGQGDQPQHF.

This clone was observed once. In nucleotides, the CDR3 is TGTGCCAGCATTGAGGGAAGGGTGGGGGAGCTGTTTTTT. Its protein product is CASIEGRVGELFF. The J gene is TRBJ2-2, the V gene TRBV6-1; D is possibly TRBD2 (5 bases). The CDR3 sequence is 13 residues long. V was trimmed by 7 bases and J by 8 bases, leaving 14 bases between them. The germline V gene encodes CDR1 MNHNS and CDR2 SASEGT.

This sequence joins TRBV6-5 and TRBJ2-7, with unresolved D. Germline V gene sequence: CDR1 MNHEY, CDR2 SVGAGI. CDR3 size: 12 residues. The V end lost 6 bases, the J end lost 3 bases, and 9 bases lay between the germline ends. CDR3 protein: CASSPDGYEQYF. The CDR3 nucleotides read TGTGCCAGCAGCCCGGACGGCTACGAGCAGTACTTC.

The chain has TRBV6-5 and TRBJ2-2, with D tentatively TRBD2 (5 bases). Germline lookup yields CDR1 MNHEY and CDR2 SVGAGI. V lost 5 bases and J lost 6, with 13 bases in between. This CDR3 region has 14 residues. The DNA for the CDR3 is TGTGCCAGCAGTACGGGATTAAAGGCCGGGGAGCTGTTTTTT. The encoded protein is CASSTGLKAGELFF.

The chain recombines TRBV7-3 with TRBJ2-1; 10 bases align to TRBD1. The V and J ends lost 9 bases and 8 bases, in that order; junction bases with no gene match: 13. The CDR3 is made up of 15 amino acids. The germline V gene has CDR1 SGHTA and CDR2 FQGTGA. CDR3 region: CASSVGDRGPDEQFF. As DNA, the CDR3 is TGTGCCAGTTCGGTCGGGGACAGGGGTCCAGATGAGCAGTTCTTC.

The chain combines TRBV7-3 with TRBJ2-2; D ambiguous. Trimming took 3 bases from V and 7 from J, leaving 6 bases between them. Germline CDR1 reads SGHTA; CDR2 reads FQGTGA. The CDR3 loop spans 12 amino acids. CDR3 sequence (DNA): TGTGCCAGCAGCTTCGGCGGCGGGGAGCTGTTTTTT. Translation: CASSFGGGELFF.

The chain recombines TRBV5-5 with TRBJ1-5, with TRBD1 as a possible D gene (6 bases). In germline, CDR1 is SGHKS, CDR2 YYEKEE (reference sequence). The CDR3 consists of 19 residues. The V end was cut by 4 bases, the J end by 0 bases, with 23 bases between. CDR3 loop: CASSPARTVSEYSNQPQHF. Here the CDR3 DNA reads TGTGCCAGCAGCCCCGCACGGACAGTTTCCGAATATAGCAATCAGCCCCAGCATTTT.